This TCR beta chain was obtained from a study of blood T cells in healthy people across ages. Study overall: For every two T cells, template switching captured about one barcoded beta molecule.

Each sample gave at least 6 million isolated PBMCs. The germline V gene encodes CDR1 MGHRA and CDR2 YSYEKL. The CDR3 extends over 16 amino acids. The trim removed 4 bases at V and 2 bases at J, leaving 8 bases unmatched. Then a second PCR, running roughly 7 to 11 cycles, was carried out with a sample-barcoded 5' primer and a J-beta primer mix. TCRdb called the 5' RACE reads again in MiXCR, with one record for every CDR3 protein. The sample records 650,000 to 1,000,000 distinct CDR3 sequences, 30% to 45% being singletons. Sequencing used blood. The TCR was taken from a young man in good health. The V gene is TRBV4-1, the J gene TRBJ2-7; 10 bases are shared with TRBD2. The DNA for the CDR3 is TGCGCCAGCAGCCCTCATGGACTAGCGGAGGCCTACGAGCAGTACTTC. Residues: CASSPHGLAEAYEQYF.